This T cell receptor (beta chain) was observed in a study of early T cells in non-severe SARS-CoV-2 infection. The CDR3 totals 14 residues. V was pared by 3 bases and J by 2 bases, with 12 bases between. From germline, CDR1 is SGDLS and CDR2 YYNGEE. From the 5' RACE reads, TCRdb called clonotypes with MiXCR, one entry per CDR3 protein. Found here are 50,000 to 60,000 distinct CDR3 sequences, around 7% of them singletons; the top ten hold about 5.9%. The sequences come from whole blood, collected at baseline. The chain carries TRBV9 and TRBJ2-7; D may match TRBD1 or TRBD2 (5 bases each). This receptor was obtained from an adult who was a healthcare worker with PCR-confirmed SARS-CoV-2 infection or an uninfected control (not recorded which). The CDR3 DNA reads TGTGCCAGCAGCGCGGGACCGATTACCTACGAGCAGTACTTC. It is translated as CASSAGPITYEQYF.